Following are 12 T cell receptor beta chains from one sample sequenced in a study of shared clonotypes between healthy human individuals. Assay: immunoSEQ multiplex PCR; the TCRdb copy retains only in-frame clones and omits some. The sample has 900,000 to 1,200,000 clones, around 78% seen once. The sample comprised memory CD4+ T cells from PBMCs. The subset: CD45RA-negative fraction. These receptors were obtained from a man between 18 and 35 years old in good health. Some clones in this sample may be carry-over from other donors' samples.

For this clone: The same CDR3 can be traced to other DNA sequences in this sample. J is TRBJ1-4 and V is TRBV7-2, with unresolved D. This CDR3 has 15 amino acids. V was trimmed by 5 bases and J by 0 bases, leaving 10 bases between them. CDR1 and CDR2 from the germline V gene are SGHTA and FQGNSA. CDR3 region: CASSVGLATNEKLFF. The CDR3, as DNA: TGTGCCAGCAGCGTCGGTCTTGCAACTAATGAAAAACTGTTTTTT.

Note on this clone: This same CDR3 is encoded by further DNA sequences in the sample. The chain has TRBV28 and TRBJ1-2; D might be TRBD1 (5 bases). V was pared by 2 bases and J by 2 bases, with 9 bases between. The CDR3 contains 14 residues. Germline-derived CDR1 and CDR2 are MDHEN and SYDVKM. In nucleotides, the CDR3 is TGTGCCAGCAGTTTAAGACAGTTAAACTATGGCTACACCTTC. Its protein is CASSLRQLNYGYTF.

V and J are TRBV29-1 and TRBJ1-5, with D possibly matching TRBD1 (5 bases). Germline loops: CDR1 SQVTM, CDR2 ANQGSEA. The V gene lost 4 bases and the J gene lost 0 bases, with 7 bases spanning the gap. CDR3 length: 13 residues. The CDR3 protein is CSVVGGSNQPQHF. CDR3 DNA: TGCAGCGTTGTTGGGGGTAGCAATCAGCCCCAGCATTTT.

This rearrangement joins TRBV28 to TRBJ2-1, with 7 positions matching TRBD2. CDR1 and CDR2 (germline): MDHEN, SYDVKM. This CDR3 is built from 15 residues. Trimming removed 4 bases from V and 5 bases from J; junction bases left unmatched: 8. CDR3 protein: CASSSSWAGDNEQFF. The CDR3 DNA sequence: TGTGCCAGCAGTTCCTCGTGGGCGGGGGACAATGAGCAGTTCTTC.

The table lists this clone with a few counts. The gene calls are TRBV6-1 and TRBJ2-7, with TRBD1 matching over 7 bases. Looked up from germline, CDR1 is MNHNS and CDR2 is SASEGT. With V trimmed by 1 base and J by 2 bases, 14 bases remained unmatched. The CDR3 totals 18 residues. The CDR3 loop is CASSEETGKGSGTYEQYF. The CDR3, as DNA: TGTGCCAGCAGTGAAGAGACAGGGAAGGGGTCTGGTACCTACGAGCAGTACTTC.

The CDR3 nucleotides are TGTGCCAGCAGCAGACGACTAGCGGGAGCGGAGAATGAGCAGTTCTTC. It codes for CASSRRLAGAENEQFF. The chain recombines TRBV27 with TRBJ2-1; 12 bases align to TRBD2. Germline values: CDR1 MNHEY, CDR2 SMNVEV (reference sequence). With V trimmed by 6 bases and J by 7 bases, 10 bases remained unmatched. The CDR3 is 16 amino acids.

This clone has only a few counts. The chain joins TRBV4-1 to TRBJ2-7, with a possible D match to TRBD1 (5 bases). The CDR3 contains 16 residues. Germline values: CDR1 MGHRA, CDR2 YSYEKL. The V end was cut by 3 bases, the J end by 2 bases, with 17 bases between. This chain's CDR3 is CASSQLWAGLTYEQYF. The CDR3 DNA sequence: TGCGCCAGCAGCCAGCTGTGGGCAGGGTTAACCTACGAGCAGTACTTC.

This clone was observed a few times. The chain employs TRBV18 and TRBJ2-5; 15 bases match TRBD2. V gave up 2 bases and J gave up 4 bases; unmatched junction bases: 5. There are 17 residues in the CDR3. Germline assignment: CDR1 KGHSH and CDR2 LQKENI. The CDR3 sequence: CASSPGTSGRRGETQYF. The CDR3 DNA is TGTGCCAGCTCACCAGGGACTAGCGGGAGGCGTGGAGAGACCCAGTACTTC. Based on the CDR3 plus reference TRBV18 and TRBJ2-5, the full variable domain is NAGVMQNPRHLVRRRGQEARLRCSPMKGHSHVYWYRQLPEEGLKFMVYLQKENIIDESGMPKERFSAEFPKEGPSILRIQQVVRGDSAAYFCASSPGTSGRRGETQYFGPGTRLLVL.

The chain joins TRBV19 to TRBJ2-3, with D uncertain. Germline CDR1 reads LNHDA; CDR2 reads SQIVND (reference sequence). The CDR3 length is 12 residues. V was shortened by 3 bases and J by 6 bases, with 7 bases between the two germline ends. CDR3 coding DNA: TGTGCCAGTAGTATGGGTTCGGATACGCAGTATTTT. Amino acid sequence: CASSMGSDTQYF.

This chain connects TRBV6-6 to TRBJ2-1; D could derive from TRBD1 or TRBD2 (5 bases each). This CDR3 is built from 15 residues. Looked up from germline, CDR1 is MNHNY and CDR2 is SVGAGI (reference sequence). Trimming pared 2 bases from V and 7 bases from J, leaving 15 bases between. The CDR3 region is CASSYGGASTNEQFF. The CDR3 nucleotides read TGTGCCAGCAGTTACGGGGGAGCTAGCACAAATGAGCAGTTCTTC.

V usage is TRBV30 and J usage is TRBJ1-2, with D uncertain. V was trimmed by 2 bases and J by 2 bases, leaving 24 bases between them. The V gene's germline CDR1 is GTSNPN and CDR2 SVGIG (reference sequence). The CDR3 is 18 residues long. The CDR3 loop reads CAWSHRILKVSTNYGYTF. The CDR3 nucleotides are TGTGCCTGGAGTCATCGGATCCTGAAAGTGTCTACCAACTATGGCTACACCTTC.

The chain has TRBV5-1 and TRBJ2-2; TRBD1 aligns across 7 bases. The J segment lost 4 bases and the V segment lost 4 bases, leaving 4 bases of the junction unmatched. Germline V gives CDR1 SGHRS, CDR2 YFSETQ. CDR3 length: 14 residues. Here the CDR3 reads CASSLTGITGELFF. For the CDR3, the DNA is TGCGCCAGCAGCCTGACAGGGATCACCGGGGAGCTGTTTTTT.